This TCR beta chain is drawn from a study of blood T cells in healthy people across ages. The table lists this clonotype with a few counts. Its target is not known. Study-wide points: Roughly linearly, TCR beta diversity per million T cells fell as age increased. The study regarded diversity estimates from one million T cells as underestimates. More naive CD4+ cells and higher diversity marked long-lived donors relative to aged donors.

The use of a sample-barcoded 5' primer and a J-beta primer mix characterized a second PCR of roughly 6 to 11 cycles. From each sample, at least 2.5 million paired-end reads containing CDR3 were obtained. TCRdb redid the calling of the 5' RACE reads with MiXCR, one entry per CDR3 protein. This table has around 800,000 distinct CDR3 sequences, roughly 44% appearing once. CDR1 and CDR2 (germline): SGHAT, FQNNGV. J was trimmed by 2 bases and V by 0 bases; bases with no gene match: 3. CDR3 size: 16 residues. The sample consisted of blood. The V and J genes are TRBV11-2 and TRBJ2-4; TRBD2 agrees at 8 bases. The sequence came from a man aged 60 to 75 in good health. CDR3 region: CASSLDGGGSKNIQYF. CDR3 DNA sequence: TGTGCCAGCAGCTTAGACGGCGGGGGGTCCAAAAACATTCAGTACTTC.